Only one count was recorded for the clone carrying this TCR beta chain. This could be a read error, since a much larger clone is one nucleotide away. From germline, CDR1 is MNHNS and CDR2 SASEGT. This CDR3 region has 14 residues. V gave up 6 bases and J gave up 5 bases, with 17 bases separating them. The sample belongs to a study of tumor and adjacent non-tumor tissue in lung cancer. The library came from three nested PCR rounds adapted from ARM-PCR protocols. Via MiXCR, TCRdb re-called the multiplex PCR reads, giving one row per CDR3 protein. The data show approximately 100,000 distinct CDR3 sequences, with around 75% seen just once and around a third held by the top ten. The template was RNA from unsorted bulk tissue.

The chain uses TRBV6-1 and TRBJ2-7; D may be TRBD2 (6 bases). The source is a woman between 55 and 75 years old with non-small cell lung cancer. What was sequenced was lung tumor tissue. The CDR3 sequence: CASSGQGGAHEQYF. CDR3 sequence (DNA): TGTGCCAGCAGCGGCCAGGGAGGTGCTCACGAGCAGTACTTC.